One and the same sample provided the 18 T cell receptor beta chains below, sequenced in a study of T cell responses to AZD1222 COVID-19 vaccine. The protocol was immunoSEQ multiplex PCR, while the TCRdb copy is restricted to in-frame clones and leaves out a portion. This table has more than 110,000 clones, about nine tenths appearing once. Sequencing used peripheral blood, obtained 28 days after the second AZD1222 dose. These TCRs come from an adult who received the AZD1222 COVID-19 vaccine.

The chain combines TRBV29-1 with TRBJ2-1, with D hard to call. The V gene lost 4 bases and the J gene lost 2 bases, with 9 bases spanning the gap. This CDR3 comprises 13 residues. CDR1 and CDR2 (germline): SQVTM, ANQGSEA. CDR3 amino acids: CSVVEAPYNEQFF. CDR3 in DNA: TGCAGCGTTGTGGAAGCGCCCTACAATGAGCAGTTCTTC.

The rearrangement uses TRBV6-2 or TRBV6-3 and TRBJ2-5; D is ambiguous. Trimming shortened V by 5 bases and J by 7 bases, and 11 bases separated the two germline ends. The CDR3 has 12 residues. Germline V gene sequence: CDR1 MNHEY, CDR2 SVGEGT. The chain's CDR3 is CASSDGSWTQYF. Here the CDR3 DNA reads TGTGCCAGCAGTGACGGATCCTGGACCCAGTACTTC.

This sequence joins TRBV10-2 and TRBJ1-2; 9 nucleotides agree with TRBD1. Germline V gene lookup returns CDR1 WSHSY and CDR2 SAAADI. V gave up 5 bases and J gave up 7 bases; unmatched junction bases: 14. This CDR3 region has 16 residues. The CDR3 here is CASSRGSGQGDSGYTF. In nucleotides, the CDR3 is TGCGCCAGCAGTAGAGGGTCGGGACAGGGTGATTCTGGCTACACCTTC.

The gene calls are TRBV6-2 or TRBV6-3 and TRBJ2-2; 9 positions agree with TRBD1. J was trimmed by 7 bases and V by 4 bases; bases with no gene match: 7. Germline V lookup: CDR1 MNHEY, CDR2 SVGEGT. The CDR3 sequence is 15 residues long. This chain's CDR3 is CASSSGQGPYGELFF. In nucleotides, the CDR3 is TGTGCCAGCAGTTCAGGACAGGGGCCCTACGGGGAGCTGTTTTTT.

This chain uses TRBV6-5 with TRBJ1-1; D may be TRBD1 (6 bases). CDR3 size: 13 residues. CDR1 and CDR2 (germline): MNHEY, SVGAGI. Trimming shortened V by 5 bases and J by 5 bases, and 12 bases separated the two germline ends. The chain's CDR3 is CASSNNRDTEAFF. CDR3 coding DNA: TGTGCCAGCAGTAACAACAGGGATACTGAAGCTTTCTTT.

The rearrangement joins TRBV5-1 to TRBJ2-5; TRBD1 agrees at 11 bases. Germline lookup yields CDR1 SGHRS and CDR2 YFSETQ. The CDR3 consists of 16 residues. Germline trimming cut 0 bases from V and 2 bases from J; bases unmatched to any gene: 3. Written as DNA, the CDR3 is TGCGCCAGCAGCTTGGCAGGGGACAGGGGGCAAGAGACCCAGTACTTC. Its translation: CASSLAGDRGQETQYF.

J is TRBJ1-4 and V is TRBV30; 7 bases align to TRBD1. The CDR3 covers 13 residues. Unmatched junction bases numbered 2, after V lost 1 base and J lost 6 bases. Per germline, CDR1 GTSNPN and CDR2 SVGIG (reference sequence). The CDR3 DNA sequence: TGTGCCTGGAGTGATGGGACAGATGAAAAACTGTTTTTT. It is translated as CAWSDGTDEKLFF.

The V and J genes are TRBV28 and TRBJ1-2; D possibly corresponds to TRBD1 (6 bases). Germline CDR1 is MDHEN and CDR2 is SYDVKM. Between the trimmed V and J ends, which lost 3 bases and 4 bases, there was a span of 15 bases. This CDR3 comprises 15 residues. CDR3 sequence reads: CASSLLAGALYGYTF. The CDR3 region has the DNA TGTGCCAGCAGTTTGTTGGCAGGGGCTCTCTATGGCTACACCTTC.

The rearrangement joins TRBV28 to TRBJ1-1; possible D gene TRBD1, 5 bases. The CDR3 has 14 amino acids. CDR1 MDHEN and CDR2 SYDVKM come from the germline V gene. V shed 2 bases and J shed 7 bases, with 14 bases lying between them. CDR3 residues: CASSLAAVGGEAFF. CDR3 nucleotides: TGTGCCAGCAGTTTAGCGGCCGTTGGGGGTGAAGCTTTCTTT.

Relative to its sample, this clone is medium-sized. The J gene is TRBJ2-1, the V gene TRBV7-9; unclear D gene. CDR3 length: 8 amino acids. V shed 5 bases and J shed 12 bases, with 2 bases lying between them. CDR1 and CDR2 (germline): SEHNR, FQNEAQ (reference sequence). The CDR3 DNA reads TGTGCCAGCAGCCGGCAGTTCTTC. Translation gives CASSRQFF.

This clone was detected only once. V usage is TRBV20-1 and J usage is TRBJ2-1; the D is unclear. Trimming shortened V by 3 bases and J by 8 bases, and 17 bases separated the two germline ends. CDR1 is DFQATT and CDR2 is SNEGSKA in the germline V gene (reference sequence). CDR3 size: 14 residues. CDR3 protein: CSASNPTSWYEQFF. The CDR3 nucleotides are TGCAGTGCTAGTAACCCCACCAGTTGGTATGAGCAGTTCTTC.

The J gene is TRBJ2-7, the V gene TRBV5-1; the D gene could be TRBD1 or TRBD2 (6 bases each). CDR1 and CDR2 from the germline V gene are SGHRS and YFSETQ. With 2 bases removed from V and 2 bases from J, the gap between germline ends came to 11 bases. This CDR3 has 14 residues. CDR3 in amino acids: CASSLGGGTYEQYF. Written as DNA, the CDR3 is TGCGCCAGCAGCTTAGGGGGAGGTACCTACGAGCAGTACTTC.

The CDR3 loop reads CASSPRQGNEKLFF. CDR3 nucleotides: TGCGCCAGCAGCCCTCGACAGGGTAATGAAAAACTGTTTTTT. This chain joins TRBV5-1 and TRBJ1-4, with 7 bases aligning to TRBD1. Germline V gives CDR1 SGHRS, CDR2 YFSETQ. J lost 4 bases, V lost 4 bases, and 4 bases had no gene match. The length of the CDR3 is 14 residues.

This chain connects TRBV29-1 to TRBJ2-7; D gene unclear. Germline loops: CDR1 SQVTM, CDR2 ANQGSEA. Trimming took 0 bases from V and 5 from J, leaving 8 bases between them. This CDR3 has 12 residues. CDR3 DNA sequence: TGCAGCGTTGAAGATCTAAGTAACGAGCAGTACTTC. This codes for CSVEDLSNEQYF.

This clone showed up just a few times. The rearrangement uses TRBV5-5 and TRBJ2-2, with 8 positions matching TRBD1. The CDR3 covers 13 residues. CDR1 SGHKS and CDR2 YYEKEE come from the germline V gene (reference sequence). The J segment lost 3 bases and the V segment lost 7 bases, leaving 2 bases of the junction unmatched. Here the CDR3 reads CASDRGDTGELFF. CDR3 sequence (DNA): TGTGCCAGCGACAGGGGCGACACCGGGGAGCTGTTTTTT.

The chain combines TRBV9 with TRBJ2-1; 8 positions match TRBD2. The germline V gene has CDR1 SGDLS and CDR2 YYNGEE. The CDR3 is made up of 15 amino acids. V dropped 0 bases and J dropped 4; count of bases not matched to a gene: 3. The CDR3 bases are TGTGCCAGCAGCGTAGAGGCTAGCGGGTACAATGAGCAGTTCTTC. Its protein product is CASSVEASGYNEQFF.

V is TRBV29-1 and J is TRBJ1-1; 7 nucleotides agree with TRBD1. The CDR3 extends over 13 amino acids. V was clipped by 5 bases and J by 0 bases; unmatched bases: 3. In germline, CDR1 is SQVTM, CDR2 ANQGSEA. The CDR3: CSVRGQLNTEAFF. The CDR3 nucleotides read TGCAGCGTTCGGGGACAGTTGAACACTGAAGCTTTCTTT.

This sequence joins TRBV10-3 and TRBJ2-3; 9 bases are a match to TRBD2. Germline CDR1 and CDR2: ENHRY and SYGVKD. The CDR3 sequence is 16 residues long. J lost 1 base, V lost 3 bases, and 5 bases had no gene match. The DNA of the CDR3 is TGTGCCATCAGTGACGGGCGGGAGGGGCGCACAGATACGCAGTATTTT. It translates to CAISDGREGRTDTQYF.